This TCR beta chain was profiled in a study of graft-versus-host responses after intestinal transplantation. Across the study: Each patient got anti-thymocyte globulin induction, then tacrolimus and steroids for roughly 3 years.

Only a few counts were recorded for this clone. Its antigen is as yet unknown. Produced via immunoSEQ multiplex PCR; TCRdb's table is partial and in-frame only. The repertoire has about 100,000 clones, roughly 87% of them found once; the top ten carry 0.9% to 1%. The source is a human donor who was the organ donor for an intestinal transplant. Sequenced material: unstimulated CD4+ T cells sorted from spleen or lymph node cells, taken before transplant.

The DNA of the CDR3 is TGTGCCAGCAGCTCCTTAGCGGAGGGCACAGATACGCAGTATTTT. Its translation: CASSSLAEGTDTQYF. The chain employs TRBV28 and TRBJ2-3; the D gene is possibly TRBD2 (6 bases). The V and J ends lost 6 bases and 1 base respectively, with 14 bases between them. Germline lookup yields CDR1 MDHEN and CDR2 SYDVKM. This CDR3 has 15 residues.